A selection of T cell receptor beta chains follows, all from one sample in a study of early T cells in non-severe SARS-CoV-2 infection. TCRdb reanalysed the 5' RACE reads using MiXCR and keeps one entry per CDR3 protein. The table lists about 49,000 distinct CDR3 sequences, over 9.5% of them singletons. Sequenced material: whole blood. Receptor source: an adult who was a healthcare worker with PCR-confirmed SARS-CoV-2 infection or an uninfected control (not recorded which). Each CDR3 is given with its conserved first and last residue. D genes are given only for firm matches. Clone size is stated in some rows and not others, as once, few, many or a class when expanded.

V gene,D gene,clone size,J gene,CDR3 DNA,CDR3 protein
TRBV5-6,-,many,TRBJ1-1,TGTGCCAGCAGCTGGGGGCAGGAGAACACTGAAGCTTTCTTT,CASSWGQENTEAFF
TRBV5-1,-,few,TRBJ2-5,TGCGCCAGCAGCTTACAGGCCGAGGAGACCCAGTACTTC,CASSLQAEETQYF
TRBV5-6,TRBD2,many,TRBJ2-1,TGTGCCAGCAGCGGCGGGGGGCTAGCGGGCTACAATGAGCAGTTCTTC,CASSGGGLAGYNEQFF
TRBV6-6,-,many,TRBJ2-1,TGTGCCAGCAGTTCCCTGGGACAGGGAGGCCTAGCGGGCTTTGTGAGTGAGCAGTTCTTC,CASSSLGQGGLAGFVSEQFF
TRBV9,TRBD2,many,TRBJ2-7,TGTGCCAGCAGCGTAGAGGTCGGGAGGAGGTACGAGCAGTACTTC,CASSVEVGRRYEQYF
TRBV27,TRBD2,-,TRBJ2-3,TGTGCCAGCAGTCATATTCGGGAGGGCACAGATACGCAGTATTTT,CASSHIREGTDTQYF
TRBV5-1,-,-,TRBJ2-3,TGCGCCAGCAGCTTGGCCGGACAGTCAGATACGCAGTATTTT,CASSLAGQSDTQYF
TRBV9,-,many,TRBJ2-2,TGTGCCAGCAGCCCCTGGACGACGAACACCGGGGAGCTGTTTTTT,CASSPWTTNTGELFF
TRBV29-1,TRBD1,-,TRBJ1-2,TGCAGCGTGGTGGACAGGGAGAAGGACTATGGCTACACCTTC,CSVVDREKDYGYTF
TRBV4-2,TRBD2,-,TRBJ2-2,TGTGCCAGCAGCCGGCAGGGGACTAGCGGGATGGGGGAGCTGTTTTTT,CASSRQGTSGMGELFF
TRBV9,TRBD2,-,TRBJ2-2,TGTGCCAGCAGCGTAGCCGGACTAGCGGGAGGGCCTGGGACCGGGGAGCTGTTTTTT,CASSVAGLAGGPGTGELFF
TRBV2,-,few,TRBJ2-7,TGTGCCAGCAGGCAGGGACTCTACGAGCAGTACTTC,CASRQGLYEQYF
TRBV20-1,-,-,TRBJ1-5,TGCAGTGCTCGGGTGGCTAGTAATCAGCCCCAGCATTTT,CSARVASNQPQHF
TRBV20-1,-,-,TRBJ1-3,TGCAGTGCTAGGTCTGGTGGAAACACCATATATTTT,CSARSGGNTIYF
TRBV10-2,-,-,TRBJ2-1,TGCGCCAGCCTACCTCGGAGGGACCGGAGAACTGATGAGCAGTTCTTC,CASLPRRDRRTDEQFF
TRBV27,-,many,TRBJ2-7,TGTGCCAGCAGTTATGGGACTTCCAGCTCCTACGAGCAGTACTTC,CASSYGTSSSYEQYF
TRBV7-2,-,once,TRBJ2-3,TGTGCCAGCAGCTTACCCCCCCCTAATACGCAGTATTTT,CASSLPPPNTQYF
TRBV7-2,-,many,TRBJ2-7,TGTGCCAGCAGCTTAATGCAGGTCCGGGTCTACGAGCAGTACTTC,CASSLMQVRVYEQYF
TRBV19,TRBD2,few,TRBJ2-7,TGTGCCAGTAGTATAGGGCTAGCGGGAGGAGGCTACGAGCAGTACTTC,CASSIGLAGGGYEQYF
TRBV4-3,-,few,TRBJ2-6,TGCGCCAGCAGCCAAAGCCGACAGTCTGGGGCCAACGTCCTGACTTTC,CASSQSRQSGANVLTF
TRBV20-1,TRBD1,-,TRBJ2-1,TGCAGTGCTGTGGGACAGGTCACCTACAATGAGCAGTTCTTC,CSAVGQVTYNEQFF
TRBV4-2,-,few,TRBJ2-4,TGTGCCAGCAGCCAAGGTAGCATTCAGTACTTC,CASSQGSIQYF